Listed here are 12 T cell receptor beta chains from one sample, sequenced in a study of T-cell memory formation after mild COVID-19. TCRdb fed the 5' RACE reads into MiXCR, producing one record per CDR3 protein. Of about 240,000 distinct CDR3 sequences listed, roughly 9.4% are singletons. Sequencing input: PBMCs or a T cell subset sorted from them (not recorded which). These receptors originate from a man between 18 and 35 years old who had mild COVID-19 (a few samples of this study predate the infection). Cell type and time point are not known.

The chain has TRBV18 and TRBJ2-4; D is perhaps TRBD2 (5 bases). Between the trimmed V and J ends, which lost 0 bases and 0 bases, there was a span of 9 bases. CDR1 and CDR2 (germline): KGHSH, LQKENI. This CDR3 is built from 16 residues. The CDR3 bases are TGTGCCAGCTCACCACCCTTCGGACTAGCCAAAAACATTCAGTACTTC. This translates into CASSPPFGLAKNIQYF.

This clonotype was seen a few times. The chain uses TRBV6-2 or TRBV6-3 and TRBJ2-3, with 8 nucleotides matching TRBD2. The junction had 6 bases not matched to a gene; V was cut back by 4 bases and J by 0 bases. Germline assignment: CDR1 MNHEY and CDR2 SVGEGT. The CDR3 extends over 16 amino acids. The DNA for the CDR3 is TGTGCCAGCAGTTTCTCAAAGCGGGGGAGCACAGATACGCAGTATTTT. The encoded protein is CASSFSKRGSTDTQYF.

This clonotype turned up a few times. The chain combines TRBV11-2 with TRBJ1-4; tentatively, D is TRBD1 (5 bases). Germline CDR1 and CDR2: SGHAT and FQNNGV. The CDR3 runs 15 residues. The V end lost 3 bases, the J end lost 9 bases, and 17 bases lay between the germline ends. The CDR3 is CASSFLNRKGKKLFF. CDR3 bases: TGTGCCAGCAGCTTCCTTAACAGGAAAGGGAAAAAACTGTTTTTT.

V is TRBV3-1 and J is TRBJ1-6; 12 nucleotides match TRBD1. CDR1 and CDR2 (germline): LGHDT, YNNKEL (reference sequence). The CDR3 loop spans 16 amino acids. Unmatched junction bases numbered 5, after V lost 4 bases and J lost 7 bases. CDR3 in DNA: TGTGCCAGCAGCCGGGGGACAGGGGGCGTAAATTCACCCCTCCACTTT. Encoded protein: CASSRGTGGVNSPLHF.

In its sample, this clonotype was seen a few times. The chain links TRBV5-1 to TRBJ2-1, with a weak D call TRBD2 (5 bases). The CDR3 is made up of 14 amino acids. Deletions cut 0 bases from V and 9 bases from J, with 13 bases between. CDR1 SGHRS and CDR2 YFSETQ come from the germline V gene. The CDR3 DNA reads TGCGCCAGCAGCTTGGAACCCAGCGGCGGTGAGCAGTTCTTC. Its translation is CASSLEPSGGEQFF.

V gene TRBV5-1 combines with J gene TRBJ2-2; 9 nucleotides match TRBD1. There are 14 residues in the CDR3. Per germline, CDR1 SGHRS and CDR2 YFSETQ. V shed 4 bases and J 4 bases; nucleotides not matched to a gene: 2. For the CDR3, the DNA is TGCGCCAGCAGCCCGGGACAGGGCACCGGGGAGCTGTTTTTT. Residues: CASSPGQGTGELFF.

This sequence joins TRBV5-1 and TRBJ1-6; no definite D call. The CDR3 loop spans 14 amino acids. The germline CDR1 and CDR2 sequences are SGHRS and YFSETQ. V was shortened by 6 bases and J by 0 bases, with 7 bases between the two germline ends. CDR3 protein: CASTSGSYNSPLHF. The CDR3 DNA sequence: TGCGCCAGCACTTCAGGCTCCTATAATTCACCCCTCCACTTT.

As DNA, the CDR3 is TGCAGTGCTAGAAAGATCACCGGGACAGGGGGCGCCTACGAGCAGTACTTC. This codes for CSARKITGTGGAYEQYF. The chain uses TRBV20-1 and TRBJ2-7; 12 positions agree with TRBD1. J was trimmed by 2 bases and V by 2 bases; bases with no gene match: 10. The CDR3 is 17 residues long. CDR1 and CDR2 (germline): DFQATT, SNEGSKA (reference sequence).

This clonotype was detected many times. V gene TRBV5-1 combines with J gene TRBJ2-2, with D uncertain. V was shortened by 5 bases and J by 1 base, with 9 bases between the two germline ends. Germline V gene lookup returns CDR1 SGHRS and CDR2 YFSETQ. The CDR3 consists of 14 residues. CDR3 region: CASSLLVNTGELFF. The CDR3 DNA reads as TGCGCCAGCAGTTTACTGGTGAACACCGGGGAGCTGTTTTTT.

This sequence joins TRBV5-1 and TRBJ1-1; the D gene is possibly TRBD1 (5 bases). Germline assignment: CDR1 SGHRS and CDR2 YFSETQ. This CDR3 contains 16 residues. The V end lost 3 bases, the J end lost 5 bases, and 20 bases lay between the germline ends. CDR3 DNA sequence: TGCGCCAGCAGCTGGGGACCGTATTCGGCGGGGACTGAAGCTTTCTTT. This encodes CASSWGPYSAGTEAFF.

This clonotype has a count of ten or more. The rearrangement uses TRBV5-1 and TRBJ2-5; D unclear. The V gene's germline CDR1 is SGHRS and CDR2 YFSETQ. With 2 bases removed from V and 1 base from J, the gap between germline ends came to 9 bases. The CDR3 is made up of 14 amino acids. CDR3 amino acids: CASSLAPAQETQYF. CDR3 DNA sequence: TGCGCCAGCAGCTTAGCTCCAGCCCAAGAGACCCAGTACTTC. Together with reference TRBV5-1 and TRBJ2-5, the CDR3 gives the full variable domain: KAGVTQTPRYLIKTRGQQVTLSCSPISGHRSVSWYQQTPGQGLQFLFEYFSETQRNKGNFPGRFSGRQFSNSRSEMNVSTLELGDSALYLCASSLAPAQETQYFGPGTRLLVL.

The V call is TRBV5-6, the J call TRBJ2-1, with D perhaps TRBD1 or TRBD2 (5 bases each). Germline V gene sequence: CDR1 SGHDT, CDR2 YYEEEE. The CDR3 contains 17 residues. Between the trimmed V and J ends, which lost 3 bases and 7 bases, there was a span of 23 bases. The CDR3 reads CASSYWEGVPRLNEQFF. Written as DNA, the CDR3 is TGTGCCAGCAGCTATTGGGAAGGGGTCCCCCGACTAAATGAGCAGTTCTTC.